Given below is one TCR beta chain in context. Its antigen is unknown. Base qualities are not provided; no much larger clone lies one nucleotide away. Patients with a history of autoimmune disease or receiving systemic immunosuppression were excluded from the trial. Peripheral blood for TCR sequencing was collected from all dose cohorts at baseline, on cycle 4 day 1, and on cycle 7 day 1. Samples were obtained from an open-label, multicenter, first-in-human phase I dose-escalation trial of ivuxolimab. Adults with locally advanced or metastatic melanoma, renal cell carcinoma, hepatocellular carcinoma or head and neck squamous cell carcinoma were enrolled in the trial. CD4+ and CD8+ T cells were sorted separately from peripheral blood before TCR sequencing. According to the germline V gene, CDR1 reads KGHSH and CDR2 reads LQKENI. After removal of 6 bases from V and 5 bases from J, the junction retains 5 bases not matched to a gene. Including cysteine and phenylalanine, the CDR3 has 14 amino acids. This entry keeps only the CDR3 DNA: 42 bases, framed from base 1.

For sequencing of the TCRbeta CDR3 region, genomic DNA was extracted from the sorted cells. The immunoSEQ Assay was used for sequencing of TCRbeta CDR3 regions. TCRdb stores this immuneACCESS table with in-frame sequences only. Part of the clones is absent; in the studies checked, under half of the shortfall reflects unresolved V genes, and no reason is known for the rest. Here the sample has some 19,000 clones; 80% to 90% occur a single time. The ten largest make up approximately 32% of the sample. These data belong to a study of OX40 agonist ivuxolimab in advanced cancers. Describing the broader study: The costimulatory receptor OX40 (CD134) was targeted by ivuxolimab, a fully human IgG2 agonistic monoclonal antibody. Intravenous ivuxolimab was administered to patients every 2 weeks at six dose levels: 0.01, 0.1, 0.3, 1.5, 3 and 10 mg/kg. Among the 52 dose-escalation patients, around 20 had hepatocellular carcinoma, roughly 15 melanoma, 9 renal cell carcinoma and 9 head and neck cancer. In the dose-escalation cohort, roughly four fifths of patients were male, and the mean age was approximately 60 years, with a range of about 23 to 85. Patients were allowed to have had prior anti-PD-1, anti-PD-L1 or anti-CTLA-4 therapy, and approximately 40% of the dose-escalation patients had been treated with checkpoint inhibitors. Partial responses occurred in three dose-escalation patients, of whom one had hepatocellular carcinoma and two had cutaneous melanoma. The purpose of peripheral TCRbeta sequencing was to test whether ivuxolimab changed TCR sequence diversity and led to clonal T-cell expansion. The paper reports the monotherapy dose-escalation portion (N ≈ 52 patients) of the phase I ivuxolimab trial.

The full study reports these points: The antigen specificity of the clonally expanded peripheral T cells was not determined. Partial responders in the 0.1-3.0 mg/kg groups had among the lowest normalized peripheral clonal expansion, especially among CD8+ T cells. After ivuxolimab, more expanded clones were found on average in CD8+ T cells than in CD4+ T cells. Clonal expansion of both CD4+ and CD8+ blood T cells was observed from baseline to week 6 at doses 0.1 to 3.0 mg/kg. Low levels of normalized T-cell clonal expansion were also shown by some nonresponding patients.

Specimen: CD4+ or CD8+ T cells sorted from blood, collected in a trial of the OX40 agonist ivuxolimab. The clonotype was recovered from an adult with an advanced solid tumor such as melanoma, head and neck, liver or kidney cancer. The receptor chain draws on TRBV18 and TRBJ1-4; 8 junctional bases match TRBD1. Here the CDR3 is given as CASSPGTGNEKLFF. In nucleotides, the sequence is TGTGCCAGCTCTCCCGGGACAGGCAATGAAAAACTGTTTTTT. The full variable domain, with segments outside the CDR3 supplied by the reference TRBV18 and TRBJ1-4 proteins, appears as NAGVMQNPRHLVRRRGQEARLRCSPMKGHSHVYWYRQLPEEGLKFMVYLQKENIIDESGMPKERFSAEFPKEGPSILRIQQVVRGDSAAYFCASSPGTGNEKLFFGSGTQLSVL.